The clone carrying this T cell receptor beta chain has a single count. Per the original methods: Estimated nucleated cell counts came from reference gene primer amplification. Data came from immunoSEQ multiplex PCR; TCRdb stores just in-frame clones and leaves some out. That table gives V, J and clone size, and the DNA gave D and trimming. This table holds under 200,000 clones, approximately 82% found once. The V gene's germline CDR1 is MNHEY and CDR2 SMNVEV (reference sequence). The CDR3 consists of 15 residues. The junction had 12 bases not matched to a gene; V was cut back by 10 bases and J by 1 base. The sample comes from a study of blood T cell repertoires in COVID-19. Turning to the study itself: There were acute and convalescent COVID-19 samples, and they came from the United States, Italy and Spain. T cells, B-cell-depleted T cells, or PBMCs provided the cDNA or gDNA that served as material.

The rearrangement links TRBV27 to TRBJ1-1; 7 nucleotides align to TRBD1. The sample was peripheral blood. This receptor was obtained from a woman in her seventies who had recovered from COVID-19. The CDR3 sequence: CATRDRGYRNTEAFF. For the CDR3, the DNA is TGTGCCACCCGGGACAGAGGGTACAGGAACACTGAAGCTTTCTTT.